The 14 T cell receptor beta chains below all came from one sample that was sequenced in a study of shared clonotypes between healthy human individuals. Only in-frame clones appear in the TCRdb table, and some are missing; sequencing was by immunoSEQ multiplex PCR. Here the sample spans 2.3 million or so clones, over 90% being singletons. Sequencing used naive CD4+ T cells from PBMCs. The subset is: CD45RA+ positively selected. These receptors all stem from a man between 18 and 35 years old in good health. Some clones in this sample may be carry-over from other donors' samples.

The chain couples TRBV4-3 to TRBJ2-3; TRBD1 matches 10 bases. The V and J ends lost 4 bases and 4 bases, in that order; junction bases with no gene match: 5. Germline CDR1 and CDR2: LGHNA and YSLEER. The CDR3 is made up of 15 amino acids. As DNA, the CDR3 is TGCGCCAGCAGCCTCACGGGACAGGGGCCAGATACGCAGTATTTT. This codes for CASSLTGQGPDTQYF.

This chain uses TRBV6-5 with TRBJ1-5, with D perhaps matching TRBD1 (6 bases). Germline CDR1 MNHEY, CDR2 SVGAGI. Trimming removed 6 bases at V and 5 bases at J, with 11 bases between. This CDR3 comprises 13 residues. CDR3 bases: TGTGCCAGCAGGGAGGACAGCCATCAGCCCCAGCATTTT. Its translation: CASREDSHQPQHF.

The J gene is TRBJ2-2, the V gene TRBV7-3; D is undetermined. Germline values: CDR1 SGHTA, CDR2 FQGTGA. V lost 1 base, J lost 6 bases, and 15 bases lay in between. The CDR3 has 16 residues. The CDR3 coding sequence is TGTGCCAGCAGCTTAAGAGGTCGGACCACCTCCGGGGAGCTGTTTTTT. Its protein is CASSLRGRTTSGELFF.

V usage is TRBV5-1 and J usage is TRBJ1-1; possible D gene TRBD1, 5 bases. The V end lost 0 bases, the J end lost 6 bases, and 12 bases lay between the germline ends. Germline V gives CDR1 SGHRS, CDR2 YFSETQ. The CDR3 is made up of 14 amino acids. This CDR3 reads CASSLVQGGAEAFF. CDR3 DNA: TGCGCCAGCAGCTTGGTCCAGGGAGGGGCTGAAGCTTTCTTT.

As for this clone: Other DNA variants within this sample encode the same CDR3. The rearrangement uses TRBV20-1 and TRBJ1-2, with D possibly being TRBD1 (6 bases). This CDR3 comprises 11 residues. The V end lost 4 bases, the J end lost 7 bases, and 10 bases lay between the germline ends. The germline V gene encodes CDR1 DFQATT and CDR2 SNEGSKA (reference sequence). The CDR3 reads CSATTGSGYTF. CDR3 sequence (DNA): TGCAGTGCTACTACAGGGAGTGGCTACACCTTC.

CDR3 in amino acids: CASSSGQGGMNTEAFF. The CDR3 DNA reads TGTGCCAGCAGTTCCGGACAGGGGGGGATGAACACTGAAGCTTTCTTT. The chain uses TRBV6-5 and TRBJ1-1, with 10 bases lining up with TRBD1. The CDR3 is 16 residues long. V gave up 4 bases and J gave up 0 bases; unmatched junction bases: 5. CDR1 is MNHEY and CDR2 is SVGAGI in the germline V gene.

This sequence joins TRBV25-1 and TRBJ2-2; TRBD1 agrees at 9 bases. Germline CDR1 MGHDK, CDR2 SYGVNS. This CDR3 has 13 residues. The V gene end was trimmed by 10 bases and the J gene end by 5 bases; junction bases not matched to a gene: 5. The CDR3 region is CATRGQGTGELFF. CDR3 coding DNA: TGTGCCACACGGGGACAGGGTACCGGGGAGCTGTTTTTT.

This chain connects TRBV15 to TRBJ2-7, with TRBD2 identical over 7 bases. Losses at the gene ends were 1 base for V and 7 bases for J; bases not matched to a gene: 10. Germline CDR1 LNHNV, CDR2 YYDKDF (reference sequence). The CDR3 extends over 15 amino acids. The CDR3, as DNA: TGTGCCACCAGCAGAGGAGGCACAGGAGCGGGGGAGCAGTACTTC. The encoded protein is CATSRGGTGAGEQYF. The complete variable domain, with remaining parts taken from reference TRBV15 and TRBJ2-7, reads DAMVIQNPRYQVTQFGKPVTLSCSQTLNHNVMYWYQQKSSQAPKLLFHYYDKDFNNEADTPDNFQSRRPNTSFCFLDIRSPGLGDTAMYLCATSRGGTGAGEQYFGPGTRLTVT.

V gene TRBV5-1 combines with J gene TRBJ2-1; 8 nucleotides match TRBD2. Germline-derived CDR1 and CDR2 are SGHRS and YFSETQ. The V segment lost 2 bases and the J segment 2 bases; nucleotides outside the gene matches: 9. The CDR3 has 17 amino acids. CDR3: CASSLLSGTPTYNEQFF. CDR3 DNA: TGCGCCAGCAGCTTACTTAGCGGGACCCCGACCTACAATGAGCAGTTCTTC.

CDR3 residues: CASSSGTSGRAGETQYF. The CDR3 DNA reads as TGCGCCAGCAGCTCCGGGACTAGCGGGAGGGCCGGGGAGACCCAGTACTTC. This sequence joins TRBV5-1 and TRBJ2-5, with TRBD2 identical over 16 bases. Trimming cost V 3 bases and J 5 bases; bases outside gene matches: 7. The germline V gene encodes CDR1 SGHRS and CDR2 YFSETQ. CDR3 length equals 17 residues.

This chain uses TRBV7-3 with TRBJ2-7; D is uncertain. This CDR3 has 12 residues. V lost 0 bases to trimming and J lost 5 bases, with 5 bases between them. Germline lookup yields CDR1 SGHTA and CDR2 FQGTGA. The CDR3 sequence: CASSLTGNEQYF. The CDR3 region has the DNA TGTGCCAGCAGCTTAACCGGCAACGAGCAGTACTTC. The full variable domain, in which reference TRBV7-3 and TRBJ2-7 provide the parts outside the CDR3, is GAGVSQTPSNKVTEKGKYVELRCDPISGHTALYWYRQSLGQGPEFLIYFQGTGAADDSGLPNDRFFAVRPEGSVSTLKIQRTERGDSAVYLCASSLTGNEQYFGPGTRLTVT.

The chain joins TRBV5-1 to TRBJ2-3; D may match TRBD1 or TRBD2 (6 bases each). The V gene lost 7 bases and the J gene lost 7 bases, with 16 bases spanning the gap. This CDR3 has 13 amino acids. CDR1 SGHRS and CDR2 YFSETQ come from the germline V gene. The CDR3 protein is CASGTEGGYTQYF. The CDR3 DNA sequence: TGCGCCAGCGGGACCGAGGGGGGTTATACGCAGTATTTT. The full variable domain, its missing parts supplied by reference TRBV5-1 and TRBJ2-3, is KAGVTQTPRYLIKTRGQQVTLSCSPISGHRSVSWYQQTPGQGLQFLFEYFSETQRNKGNFPGRFSGRQFSNSRSEMNVSTLELGDSALYLCASGTEGGYTQYFGPGTRLTVL.

V and J are TRBV28 and TRBJ2-7, with D perhaps matching TRBD1 (6 bases). Between the trimmed V and J ends, which lost 5 bases and 2 bases, there was a span of 13 bases. Germline V gene sequence: CDR1 MDHEN, CDR2 SYDVKM. The CDR3 loop spans 14 amino acids. In nucleotides, the CDR3 is TGTGCCAGCAGTAATGGACAGACGACCTACGAGCAGTACTTC. It translates to CASSNGQTTYEQYF.

A note on this clone: The junction departs from germline at one end; a sequencing error may be responsible. This chain joins TRBV2 and TRBJ2-2, with D perhaps TRBD1 (6 bases). The CDR3 covers 16 residues. CDR1 is SNHLY, CDR2 FYNNEI, per germline. CDR3 loop: CASSEGGAANTGELFF. The CDR3 coding sequence is TGTGCCAGCAGCGAAGGGGGAGCCGCGAACACCGGGGAGCTGTTTTTT.